The rows below give T cell receptor beta chains drawn from one sample of a study of graft-versus-host responses after intestinal transplantation. What these receptors recognize is not known. Repertoires were generated with immunoSEQ multiplex PCR, while TCRdb's copy carries only in-frame clones and drops some. This sample has some 90,000 clones, with around 84% found just once. This material consisted of unstimulated CD4+ T cells sorted from spleen or lymph node cells, taken before intestinal transplant. Every receptor here comes from a human donor who received an intestinal transplant. Each CDR3 is given without its conserved first and last residue.

v_gene	j_gene	CDR3aa
TRBV5-1	TRBJ1-3	ASSPTGVTGNTIY
TRBV6-5	TRBJ2-7	ASKFRNEQY
TRBV28	TRBJ1-6	ASHRDRNSPLH
TRBV29-1	TRBJ1-2	SVEMGGSNYGYT
TRBV5-1	TRBJ2-7	ASSDPSSGRLSEQY
TRBV5-4	TRBJ1-2	ASSSGRYNYGYT
TRBV15	TRBJ2-7	ATSRGGNEQY
TRBV5-8	TRBJ2-5	ASGLAGQETQY
TRBV6-5	TRBJ2-1	ASSWTSGTYNEQF
TRBV7-2	TRBJ2-7	ASSLAREQY
TRBV6-6	TRBJ2-5	ASGQSGGAGETQY
TRBV5-5	TRBJ2-2	ASSLGGRAVTGELF
TRBV5-4	TRBJ2-1	ASSLEGREGEQF
TRBV5-1	TRBJ2-7	ASSLGLAGGTYEQY
TRBV7-9	TRBJ2-7	ASSRSPTGTGAGEQY